This T cell receptor beta chain was captured by sequencing in a study of blood T cell repertoires in COVID-19. The V gene's germline CDR1 is SGDLS and CDR2 YYNGEE. The CDR3 runs 15 residues. Deletions cut 0 bases from V and 7 bases from J, with 14 bases between. Original analysis: For nucleated cells, counts were estimated from reference gene primer amplification. Profiled with immunoSEQ multiplex PCR; TCRdb holds only in-frame clones, not every one. V and J calls and clone size follow that table, whereas D and trimming were derived from the DNA. The profile shows 75,000 to 85,000 clones, around 88% of them singletons.

The chain employs TRBV9 and TRBJ1-3, with unresolved D. Sample: peripheral blood. The receptor was derived from a human donor in a cohort sampled during active COVID-19. The CDR3 protein is CASSVGGVGWNTIYF. In DNA, the CDR3 is TGTGCCAGCAGCGTAGGCGGGGTAGGTTGGAACACCATATATTTT.